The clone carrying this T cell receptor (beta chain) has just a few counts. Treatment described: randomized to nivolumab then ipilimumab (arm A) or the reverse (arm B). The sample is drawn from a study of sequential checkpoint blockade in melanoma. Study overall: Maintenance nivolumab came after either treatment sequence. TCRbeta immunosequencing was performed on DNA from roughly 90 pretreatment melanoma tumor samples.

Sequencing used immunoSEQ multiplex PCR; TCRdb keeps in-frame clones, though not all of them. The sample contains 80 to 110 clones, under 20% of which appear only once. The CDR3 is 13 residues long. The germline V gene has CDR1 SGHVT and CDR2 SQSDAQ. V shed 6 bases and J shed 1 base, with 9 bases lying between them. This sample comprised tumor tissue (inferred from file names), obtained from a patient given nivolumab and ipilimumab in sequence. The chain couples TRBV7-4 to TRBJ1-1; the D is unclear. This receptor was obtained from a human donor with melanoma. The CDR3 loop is CASRQTKNTEAFF. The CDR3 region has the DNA TGTGCCAGCAGGCAAACAAAGAACACTGAAGCTTTCTTT.